The 10 T cell receptor beta chains in this list originate from one sample, sequenced in a study of read filtering for tumor transcriptome and immune sequencing. From around 0.4 ug of RNA, a library with molecular barcoded alpha/delta and beta/gamma adaptors was made. TCRdb re-derived calls from the reads in MiXCR, one entry per CDR3 protein. The sample carries roughly 130,000 distinct CDR3 sequences, 10% to 15% recorded once. The sequencing input was a population of CD138-negative cells sorted from bone marrow. The source of these receptors is a donor at least 40 years old with multiple myeloma.

This clonotype has ten or more counts. CDR3 bases: TGTGCCAGCAGCCCAGGGACAGGGGTGAACATTCAGTACTTC. Its protein product is CASSPGTGVNIQYF. This chain connects TRBV9 to TRBJ2-4, with 10 positions matching TRBD1. The CDR3 covers 14 residues. V lost 4 bases, J lost 7 bases, and 5 bases stayed unmatched. Germline CDR1 SGDLS, CDR2 YYNGEE.

The V and J genes are TRBV20-1 and TRBJ1-3; perhaps TRBD1 as D (5 bases). Trimming pared 1 base from V and 2 bases from J, leaving 6 bases between. Germline lookup yields CDR1 DFQATT and CDR2 SNEGSKA (reference sequence). The CDR3 runs to 13 residues. The CDR3 sequence: CSARGTPGNTIYF. In DNA form, the CDR3 reads TGCAGTGCTAGAGGGACACCTGGAAACACCATATATTTT.

This clonotype was detected ten times or more. V and J are TRBV7-9 and TRBJ2-3, with D possibly TRBD2 on 5 matching bases. V lost 8 bases to trimming and J lost 3 bases, with 6 bases between them. CDR1 is SEHNR, CDR2 FQNEAQ, per germline (reference sequence). The CDR3 contains 11 residues. In DNA, the CDR3 is TGTGCCAGCGGGGAGACAGATACGCAGTATTTT. Its protein is CASGETDTQYF.

The rearrangement joins TRBV5-1 to TRBJ1-5; D not certain. The CDR3 totals 15 residues. Germline lookup yields CDR1 SGHRS and CDR2 YFSETQ. V shed 5 bases and J shed 0 bases, with 12 bases lying between them. The CDR3 region is CASSTDGDSNQPQHF. The CDR3 DNA reads TGCGCCAGCAGTACGGACGGGGATAGCAATCAGCCCCAGCATTTT.

A note on this clonotype: This may be a read error, as it is one base from a much larger clone. The CDR3 does not close with the conserved phenylalanine or tryptophan, likely indicating a read error. CDR3 nucleotide sequence: TGCAGCGTTGAAAGGGGTCACATGAACACTGAAGCTTTCATT. Its protein product is CSVERGHMNTEAFI. The V call is TRBV29-1, the J call TRBJ1-1, with a tentative D call TRBD1 (5 bases). The CDR3 sequence is 14 residues long. Germline V gene sequence: CDR1 SQVTM, CDR2 ANQGSEA. Trimming took off 2 bases at V and 0 bases at J, with 10 bases between the two ends.

The DNA for the CDR3 is TGCAGTGCTAGGACTAGCGGGATAAAAGATACGCAGTATTTT. The encoded protein is CSARTSGIKDTQYF. This chain links TRBV20-1 with TRBJ2-3, with 11 nucleotides matching TRBD2. V shed 3 bases, J shed 5 bases, and the junction held 4 bases outside the gene matches. This CDR3 contains 14 residues. CDR1 and CDR2 (germline): DFQATT, SNEGSKA (reference sequence).

This clonotype was seen at least ten times. J is TRBJ1-2 and V is TRBV7-9; D call uncertain. The germline V gene has CDR1 SEHNR and CDR2 FQNEAQ (reference sequence). This CDR3 comprises 12 residues. Trimming removed 0 bases from V and 5 bases from J, with 4 bases in between. CDR3: CASSLAVYGYTF. CDR3 sequence (DNA): TGTGCCAGCAGCTTAGCAGTTTATGGCTACACCTTC.

The chain uses TRBV25-1 and TRBJ2-6; D is undetermined. Trimming took off 2 bases at V and 5 bases at J, with 7 bases between the two ends. CDR1 and CDR2 from the germline V gene are MGHDK and SYGVNS. The CDR3 totals 14 residues. The CDR3, as DNA: TGTGCCAGCAGTGAAATGGGCAGGGCCAACGTCCTGACTTTC. It translates to CASSEMGRANVLTF.

This clonotype showed up many times. One end of the junction varies from germline; a read error may be responsible. CDR3 amino acids: CATSGTGQAENEQFF. The CDR3, as DNA: TGTGCCACGAGTGGGACAGGCCAGGCGGAAAATGAGCAGTTCTTC. V and J are TRBV24-1 and TRBJ2-1; TRBD1 matches at 8 bases. The CDR3 spans 15 residues. In germline, CDR1 is KGHDR, CDR2 SFDVKD.

This clonotype has more than one count but fewer than ten. The chain combines TRBV5-1 with TRBJ2-7; D is unresolved. V lost 1 base and J 3 bases, leaving 17 bases between the germline ends. Per germline, CDR1 SGHRS and CDR2 YFSETQ. The CDR3 is 16 amino acids. The CDR3: CASSLSSSRLGYEQYF. The CDR3, as DNA: TGCGCCAGCAGCTTGTCGTCTTCACGACTGGGCTACGAGCAGTACTTC. Together with reference TRBV5-1 and TRBJ2-7, the CDR3 gives the full variable domain: KAGVTQTPRYLIKTRGQQVTLSCSPISGHRSVSWYQQTPGQGLQFLFEYFSETQRNKGNFPGRFSGRQFSNSRSEMNVSTLELGDSALYLCASSLSSSRLGYEQYFGPGTRLTVT.